The 18 T cell receptor beta chains below were found in one sample sequenced in a study of technical replicates of blood from a few donors. Assay: immunoSEQ multiplex PCR; the TCRdb copy retains only in-frame clones and omits some. The repertoire holds about 80,000 clones, with around 86% as singletons. The material sequenced was PBMCs. The receptors were sampled from a human donor in good health. Some clones in this sample may be carry-over from other donors' samples.

This clone was seen a single time. The rearrangement uses TRBV2 and TRBJ2-6, with D unresolved. In germline, CDR1 is SNHLY, CDR2 FYNNEI. The V gene lost 3 bases and the J gene lost 3 bases, with 3 bases spanning the gap. The CDR3 loop spans 13 amino acids. CDR3 amino acids: CASSDSGANVLTF. DNA of the CDR3: TGTGCCAGCAGTGATAGTGGGGCCAACGTCCTGACTTTC.

The chain combines TRBV11-2 with TRBJ2-7; D is possibly TRBD1 (5 bases). V was clipped by 0 bases and J by 4 bases, with 16 bases between them. Germline values: CDR1 SGHAT, CDR2 FQNNGV. The CDR3 sequence is 16 residues long. The CDR3 DNA sequence: TGTGCCAGCAGCTTAGATTGGCAAGGGGAAATATACGAGCAGTACTTC. This sequence encodes CASSLDWQGEIYEQYF.

This clone was recorded once. This chain connects TRBV18 to TRBJ2-2, with D possibly TRBD2 on 6 matching bases. Deletions cut 0 bases from V and 6 bases from J, with 8 bases between. This CDR3 comprises 14 residues. Per germline, CDR1 KGHSH and CDR2 LQKENI. CDR3 residues: CASSPPTGAGELFF. In DNA form, the CDR3 reads TGTGCCAGCTCACCACCAACGGGGGCCGGGGAGCTGTTTTTT. Looking up the rest from reference TRBV18 and TRBJ2-2 gives the full variable domain: NAGVMQNPRHLVRRRGQEARLRCSPMKGHSHVYWYRQLPEEGLKFMVYLQKENIIDESGMPKERFSAEFPKEGPSILRIQQVVRGDSAAYFCASSPPTGAGELFFGEGSRLTVL.

This rearrangement joins TRBV9 to TRBJ2-2; D call uncertain. The CDR3 is 14 amino acids. CDR1 is SGDLS, CDR2 YYNGEE, per germline. V gave up 5 bases and J gave up 1 base, with 9 bases separating them. The CDR3 DNA reads TGTGCCAGCAGAGATAACAGGAACACCGGGGAGCTGTTTTTT. Translation gives CASRDNRNTGELFF.

A few counts support this clone. The V and J genes are TRBV7-2 and TRBJ2-1; TRBD2 is a possible D gene (7 bases). Germline V lookup: CDR1 SGHTA, CDR2 FQGNSA. CDR3 size: 16 residues. Trimming removed 3 bases at V and 7 bases at J, with 19 bases between. CDR3 nucleotides: TGTGCCAGCAGCTTCTTCACGAGGGGGGGGTCAAATGAGCAGTTCTTC. Protein: CASSFFTRGGSNEQFF.

The rearrangement uses TRBV5-1 and TRBJ2-7; TRBD1 agrees at 8 bases. The germline gives CDR1 SGHRS, CDR2 YFSETQ. This CDR3 has 12 residues. V lost 3 bases, J lost 6 bases, and 2 bases stayed unmatched. In DNA, the CDR3 is TGCGCCAGCAGCTATGGACAGGGCGAGCAGTACTTC. Residues: CASSYGQGEQYF. Filled out from reference TRBV5-1 and TRBJ2-7, the complete variable domain reads KAGVTQTPRYLIKTRGQQVTLSCSPISGHRSVSWYQQTPGQGLQFLFEYFSETQRNKGNFPGRFSGRQFSNSRSEMNVSTLELGDSALYLCASSYGQGEQYFGPGTRLTVT.

V usage is TRBV5-1 and J usage is TRBJ2-1; TRBD2 is a possible D gene (6 bases). This CDR3 has 13 residues. Germline loops: CDR1 SGHRS, CDR2 YFSETQ. Trimming stripped 4 bases from V and 10 bases from J, with 15 bases between. The CDR3 spells CASSPGARDEQFF. The CDR3 region has the DNA TGCGCCAGCAGCCCGGGAGCGCGGGACGAGCAGTTCTTC.

The chain combines TRBV5-4 with TRBJ1-1; D perhaps matches TRBD1 (5 bases). The CDR3 is 13 residues long. V lost 4 bases, J lost 4 bases, and 11 bases lay in between. CDR1 and CDR2 (germline): SGHNT, YYREEE (reference sequence). CDR3 loop: CASSRGGTTEAFF. CDR3 coding DNA: TGTGCCAGCAGCCGGGGGGGGACCACTGAAGCTTTCTTT.

The chain carries TRBV18 and TRBJ1-2; D is possibly TRBD1 (5 bases). With 6 bases removed from V and 2 bases from J, the gap between germline ends came to 13 bases. CDR1 is KGHSH and CDR2 is LQKENI in the germline V gene. The CDR3 contains 14 residues. The CDR3, as DNA: TGTGCCAGCTCGGAAAGTCAGGGAAACTATGGCTACACCTTC. This encodes CASSESQGNYGYTF. The full variable domain, rest sourced from reference TRBV18 and TRBJ1-2, is NAGVMQNPRHLVRRRGQEARLRCSPMKGHSHVYWYRQLPEEGLKFMVYLQKENIIDESGMPKERFSAEFPKEGPSILRIQQVVRGDSAAYFCASSESQGNYGYTFGSGTRLTVV.

The CDR3 region has the DNA TGTGCCACGTCGCCAGGTTTTAATTCACCCCTCCACTTT. Translating gives CATSPGFNSPLHF. V gene TRBV19 combines with J gene TRBJ1-6, with D hard to call. The CDR3 spans 13 residues. CDR1 and CDR2 (germline): LNHDA, SQIVND (reference sequence). V lost 10 bases and J 6 bases, leaving 13 bases between the germline ends.

The V call is TRBV6-5, the J call TRBJ2-1; D is ambiguous. The CDR3 loop spans 13 amino acids. V was shortened by 5 bases and J by 0 bases, with 5 bases between the two germline ends. Germline assignment: CDR1 MNHEY and CDR2 SVGAGI. CDR3 residues: CASSLSSYNEQFF. The DNA of the CDR3 is TGTGCCAGCAGTCTTAGCTCCTACAATGAGCAGTTCTTC.

The V and J genes are TRBV7-9 and TRBJ2-1; D is ambiguous. Between the trimmed V and J ends, which lost 2 bases and 6 bases, there was a span of 11 bases. The CDR3 covers 14 residues. Germline CDR1 SEHNR, CDR2 FQNEAQ (reference sequence). CDR3 nucleotides: TGTGCCAGCAGCTTAACCCTAGACCCCAATGAGCAGTTCTTC. Translated, it gives CASSLTLDPNEQFF.

The V and J genes are TRBV29-1 and TRBJ2-5, with 9 bases that match TRBD1. CDR1 and CDR2 from the germline V gene are SQVTM and ANQGSEA. The junction had 6 bases not matched to a gene; V was cut back by 2 bases and J by 5 bases. The CDR3 covers 14 residues. The CDR3 protein is CSVEPHRGLETQYF. CDR3 DNA: TGCAGCGTTGAACCCCACAGGGGGCTGGAGACCCAGTACTTC.

The gene calls are TRBV4-3 and TRBJ2-3, with 9 bases lining up with TRBD2. Trimming took 2 bases from V and 1 from J; bases not matched to a gene: 1. Per the germline V gene, CDR1 is LGHNA and CDR2 is YSLEER. The CDR3 spans 15 residues. For the CDR3, the DNA is TGCGCCAGCAGCCAACTAGCGGGACGCACAGATACGCAGTATTTT. As protein: CASSQLAGRTDTQYF.

Here the CDR3 DNA reads TGTGCCAGCAGCTTACGGCGGGGGCGCACAGATACGCAGTATTTT. Encoded protein: CASSLRRGRTDTQYF. V usage is TRBV11-3 and J usage is TRBJ2-3, with D maybe TRBD2 (7 bases). V dropped 2 bases and J dropped 1 base, with 10 bases sitting between them. The CDR3 spans 15 residues. Germline V gene lookup returns CDR1 SGHNT and CDR2 YENEEA. Full variable domain (remainder filled in from reference TRBV11-3 and TRBJ2-3): EAGVVQSPRYKIIEKKQPVAFWCNPISGHNTLYWYLQNLGQGPELLIRYENEEAVDDSQLPKDRFSAERLKGVDSTLKIQPAELGDSAVYLCASSLRRGRTDTQYFGPGTRLTVL.

The chain links TRBV5-1 to TRBJ2-3; D is unresolved. The CDR3 loop spans 14 amino acids. V lost 0 bases and J 3 bases, leaving 8 bases between the germline ends. Germline CDR1 is SGHRS and CDR2 is YFSETQ. CDR3 sequence (DNA): TGCGCCAGCAGCTTGGTACAGAGAACAGATACGCAGTATTTT. As protein: CASSLVQRTDTQYF. Full variable domain (rest looked up from reference TRBV5-1 and TRBJ2-3): KAGVTQTPRYLIKTRGQQVTLSCSPISGHRSVSWYQQTPGQGLQFLFEYFSETQRNKGNFPGRFSGRQFSNSRSEMNVSTLELGDSALYLCASSLVQRTDTQYFGPGTRLTVL.

V usage is TRBV5-5 and J usage is TRBJ1-1, with TRBD1 matching 9 bases. CDR3 length: 16 amino acids. The trim removed 3 bases at V and 4 bases at J, leaving 10 bases unmatched. Germline V gives CDR1 SGHKS, CDR2 YYEKEE (reference sequence). The CDR3, as DNA: TGTGCCAGCAGCTCGGACAGGGGTCAATTCAGCACTGAAGCTTTCTTT. This encodes CASSSDRGQFSTEAFF.

The V and J genes are TRBV7-2 and TRBJ2-7; 7 bases align to TRBD2. Germline assignment: CDR1 SGHTA and CDR2 FQGNSA. The CDR3 sequence is 15 residues long. The junction had 11 bases not matched to a gene; V was cut back by 7 bases and J by 2 bases. CDR3 DNA: TGTGCCAGCACCCCGGAGGCTAGCGGTGCCTACGAGCAGTACTTC. Residues: CASTPEASGAYEQYF. The full variable domain, in which reference TRBV7-2 and TRBJ2-7 provide the parts outside the CDR3, is GAGVSQSPSNKVTEKGKDVELRCDPISGHTALYWYRQSLGQGLEFLIYFQGNSAPDKSGLPSDRFSAERTGGSVSTLTIQRTQQEDSAVYLCASTPEASGAYEQYFGPGTRLTVT.